Shown below are 23 T cell receptor beta chains from a single sample sequenced in a study of T cell responses to AZD1222 COVID-19 vaccine (dated by TCRdb to 2020 to 2023). Library creation used the immunoSEQ multiplex PCR assay. Imported from immuneACCESS, the table was reduced by TCRdb to in-frame sequences with V and J called. These copies leave out some clones; in studies compared against another copy, an unresolved V gene accounts for under half, and the cause of the remainder is not known. This sample holds about 160,000 clones; roughly 94% were observed only once. Roughly 5.6% of the sample comes from the top ten. In light of the paper, this sample's time point label describes: about 28 days (+/-7) after the second vaccine dose. The input for sequencing was peripheral blood, taken 28 days after the second AZD1222 dose. The source of these receptors is an adult who received the AZD1222 COVID-19 vaccine.

The genes are TRBV30 and TRBJ2-1, with a possible D match to TRBD2 (6 bases). CDR3 length: 14 residues. The germline V gene has CDR1 GTSNPN and CDR2 SVGIG (reference sequence). V shed 2 bases and J shed 0 bases, with 8 bases lying between them. The CDR3 region has the DNA TGTGCCTGGAGTCCCGGGAGCTCCTACAATGAGCAGTTCTTC. Translating it yields CAWSPGSSYNEQFF.

The chain recombines TRBV7-3 with TRBJ2-1, with 9 bases lining up with TRBD2. V lost 2 bases to trimming and J lost 4 bases; unmatched junction nucleotides: 9. The CDR3 sequence is 17 residues long. CDR1 and CDR2 from the germline V gene are SGHTA and FQGTGA. The CDR3 loop reads CASSLYPLAGLYNEQFF. The DNA for the CDR3 is TGTGCCAGCAGCTTATACCCCCTAGCGGGACTATACAATGAGCAGTTCTTC.

The chain has TRBV30 and TRBJ1-4; 11 bases are shared with TRBD1. V lost 2 bases to trimming and J lost 7 bases; unmatched junction nucleotides: 18. CDR3 length equals 19 residues. The germline V gene encodes CDR1 GTSNPN and CDR2 SVGIG (reference sequence). The CDR3 region is CAWSPLRRTGGGWSEKLFF. In DNA form, the CDR3 reads TGTGCCTGGAGTCCCCTAAGAAGGACAGGGGGCGGGTGGAGTGAAAAACTGTTTTTT.

The V call is TRBV5-4, the J call TRBJ2-3; TRBD2 agrees at 7 bases. This CDR3 is 16 amino acids long. Unmatched junction bases numbered 11, after V lost 6 bases and J lost 1 base. CDR1 and CDR2 from the germline V gene are SGHNT and YYREEE (reference sequence). The CDR3 DNA is TGTGCCAGCAAGACTCTGGGGGAGGGTGGCACAGATACGCAGTATTTT. Protein: CASKTLGEGGTDTQYF.

The genes are TRBV7-8 and TRBJ2-1; unclear D gene. Trimming stripped 2 bases from V and 9 bases from J, with 17 bases between. The CDR3 has 15 residues. Per the germline V gene, CDR1 is SGHVS and CDR2 is FQNEAQ. The CDR3 DNA reads TGTGCCAGCAGCTTACGCCACTCCAGCGTAGCTGAGCAGTTCTTC. The encoded protein is CASSLRHSSVAEQFF.

This clone was observed a single time. The chain uses TRBV7-2 and TRBJ1-1, with 12 bases identical to TRBD1. Germline trimming cut 5 bases from V and 0 bases from J; bases unmatched to any gene: 7. The CDR3 runs to 17 residues. CDR1 is SGHTA, CDR2 FQGNSA, per germline. The CDR3 DNA sequence: TGTGCCAGCAGCCGTCGGGACAGGGGGCTCATGAACACTGAAGCTTTCTTT. It is translated as CASSRRDRGLMNTEAFF.

This sequence joins TRBV9 and TRBJ2-7; 10 bases map to TRBD2. With V trimmed by 4 bases and J by 3 bases, 7 bases remained unmatched. CDR3 length: 15 amino acids. Per germline, CDR1 SGDLS and CDR2 YYNGEE. CDR3 in DNA: TGTGCCAGCAGCCTCGGGACTAGCGCGAGCTACGAGCAGTACTTC. Protein product: CASSLGTSASYEQYF.

The rearrangement uses TRBV6-5 and TRBJ2-7, with unresolved D. V lost 0 bases, J lost 5 bases, and 11 bases lay in between. The length of the CDR3 is 14 residues. Per germline, CDR1 MNHEY and CDR2 SVGAGI. CDR3 region: CASSYSVGRHEQYF. In DNA form, the CDR3 reads TGTGCCAGCAGTTACTCCGTGGGCCGCCACGAGCAGTACTTC.

This sequence joins TRBV5-1 and TRBJ2-7; 14 bases are a match to TRBD2. In germline, CDR1 is SGHRS, CDR2 YFSETQ. The CDR3 consists of 19 residues. The V gene end was trimmed by 4 bases and the J gene end by 6 bases; junction bases not matched to a gene: 18. The CDR3 spells CASSVITGTSGSLRSEQYF. The CDR3 bases are TGCGCCAGCAGCGTTATAACCGGGACTAGCGGGAGTCTCCGATCCGAGCAGTACTTC. The entire variable domain, with the rest obtained from reference TRBV5-1 and TRBJ2-7, is as follows: KAGVTQTPRYLIKTRGQQVTLSCSPISGHRSVSWYQQTPGQGLQFLFEYFSETQRNKGNFPGRFSGRQFSNSRSEMNVSTLELGDSALYLCASSVITGTSGSLRSEQYFGPGTRLTVT.

The rearrangement joins TRBV7-3 to TRBJ2-3, with 8 bases identical to TRBD2. J was trimmed by 0 bases and V by 3 bases; bases with no gene match: 2. CDR1 SGHTA and CDR2 FQGTGA come from the germline V gene. The CDR3 length is 15 residues. As DNA, the CDR3 is TGTGCCAGCAGCTTCTCTAGCGGGAGCACAGATACGCAGTATTTT. Residues: CASSFSSGSTDTQYF.

The chain employs TRBV7-8 and TRBJ2-3; tentatively, D is TRBD1 or TRBD2 (5 bases each). The ends were cut back, 7 bases at V and 6 bases at J, with 20 bases in the middle. Germline-derived CDR1 and CDR2 are SGHVS and FQNEAQ. The CDR3 has 15 amino acids. The CDR3 loop is CASTLRWGSADTQYF. CDR3 bases: TGTGCCAGCACCCTAAGGTGGGGGAGCGCGGATACGCAGTATTTT.

The V and J genes are TRBV6-6 and TRBJ2-5; D ambiguous. V was shortened by 0 bases and J by 0 bases, with 11 bases between the two germline ends. CDR1 MNHNY and CDR2 SVGAGI come from the germline V gene (reference sequence). The CDR3 totals 16 residues. For the CDR3, the DNA is TGTGCCAGCAGTTACTCGAGGCCCGCGTACCAAGAGACCCAGTACTTC. The encoded protein is CASSYSRPAYQETQYF.

The CDR3 DNA sequence: TGTGCCAGCAGCCGAACTCCGGGACAGGGATCCTACGAGCAGTACTTC. Amino acids: CASSRTPGQGSYEQYF. This sequence joins TRBV14 and TRBJ2-7; TRBD1 matches 9 bases. Looked up from germline, CDR1 is SGHDN and CDR2 is FVKESK. V was pared by 4 bases and J by 1 base, with 8 bases of the junction left unmatched. This CDR3 region has 16 residues.

The chain uses TRBV7-2 and TRBJ2-7; D not certain. V was cut by 2 bases and J by 8 bases, with 4 bases left in between. This CDR3 region has 10 residues. CDR1 is SGHTA, CDR2 FQGNSA, per germline. Here the CDR3 reads CASSLNKQYF. CDR3 sequence (DNA): TGTGCCAGCAGCTTAAATAAGCAGTACTTC.

The chain links TRBV6-4 to TRBJ2-1, with D unresolved. V gave up 5 bases and J gave up 8 bases, with 1 base separating them. This CDR3 contains 9 residues. Germline V gene lookup returns CDR1 MRHNA and CDR2 SNTAGT. CDR3 sequence: CASSYEQFF. The DNA of the CDR3 is TGTGCCAGCAGTTATGAGCAGTTCTTC.

The chain joins TRBV12-3 or TRBV12-4 to TRBJ2-2, with D hard to call. This CDR3 is 13 amino acids long. With 4 bases removed from V and 2 bases from J, the gap between germline ends came to 5 bases. The CDR3 protein is CASSSFNTGELFF. The CDR3 nucleotides are TGTGCCAGCAGTTCCTTTAACACCGGGGAGCTGTTTTTT.

The J gene is TRBJ1-1, the V gene TRBV18; TRBD1 agrees at 9 bases. J lost 1 base, V lost 2 bases, and 5 bases had no gene match. The CDR3 has 16 amino acids. CDR1 and CDR2 from the germline V gene are KGHSH and LQKENI. The DNA of the CDR3 is TGTGCCAGCTCACCAGGGACAGGGTTGGGGAACACTGAAGCTTTCTTT. Its protein is CASSPGTGLGNTEAFF. Variable domain in full (rest from reference TRBV18 and TRBJ1-1): NAGVMQNPRHLVRRRGQEARLRCSPMKGHSHVYWYRQLPEEGLKFMVYLQKENIIDESGMPKERFSAEFPKEGPSILRIQQVVRGDSAAYFCASSPGTGLGNTEAFFGQGTRLTVV.

This chain uses TRBV2 with TRBJ2-7; D might be TRBD2 (6 bases). The V and J ends lost 1 base and 7 bases respectively, with 14 bases between them. Germline CDR1 and CDR2: SNHLY and FYNNEI. There are 14 residues in the CDR3. The CDR3: CASSEGLLTREQYF. In DNA form, the CDR3 reads TGTGCCAGCAGTGAAGGGCTTCTGACTAGGGAGCAGTACTTC.

The genes are TRBV6-4 and TRBJ2-7; D possibly corresponds to TRBD2 (6 bases). Germline V CDR1 and CDR2: MRHNA, SNTAGT. This CDR3 is 12 amino acids long. V lost 9 bases and J 2 bases, leaving 11 bases between the germline ends. The CDR3 bases are TGTGCCAGAGCGACTAGTCCCTACGAGCAGTACTTC. Its protein product is CARATSPYEQYF.

The rearrangement joins TRBV7-9 to TRBJ2-2; D perhaps matches TRBD2 (5 bases). The CDR3 covers 18 residues. Trimming pared 3 bases from V and 6 bases from J, leaving 23 bases between. The germline V gene has CDR1 SEHNR and CDR2 FQNEAQ (reference sequence). The CDR3 sequence is CASSFLGREYGNAGELFF. CDR3 nucleotides: TGTGCCAGCAGCTTCCTTGGAAGGGAGTACGGTAACGCCGGGGAGCTGTTTTTT.

The chain combines TRBV11-3 with TRBJ1-1; D remains ambiguous. This CDR3 contains 12 residues. Deletions cut 4 bases from V and 10 bases from J, with 13 bases between. Germline CDR1 reads SGHNT; CDR2 reads YENEEA. The CDR3 here is CASSSGEAGAFF. CDR3 DNA sequence: TGTGCCAGCAGCTCCGGCGAGGCAGGAGCTTTCTTT.

The CDR3 DNA follows: TGCGCCAGCGGGCCGGTGAGTCGCGGCGATGAGCAGTTCTTC. It codes for CASGPVSRGDEQFF. The chain combines TRBV10-2 with TRBJ2-1; unclear D gene. The germline V and J ends were trimmed by 8 bases and 8 bases, with 19 bases remaining between them. The CDR3 runs 14 residues. In germline, CDR1 is WSHSY, CDR2 SAAADI.

The rearrangement joins TRBV9 to TRBJ2-3; 11 nucleotides match TRBD2. With V trimmed by 2 bases and J by 0 bases, 8 bases remained unmatched. Germline V CDR1 and CDR2: SGDLS, YYNGEE. The CDR3 consists of 18 residues. The DNA of the CDR3 is TGTGCCAGCAGCGTTACTAGCGGGAGAGGGCCTAGCACAGATACGCAGTATTTT. Translating gives CASSVTSGRGPSTDTQYF.